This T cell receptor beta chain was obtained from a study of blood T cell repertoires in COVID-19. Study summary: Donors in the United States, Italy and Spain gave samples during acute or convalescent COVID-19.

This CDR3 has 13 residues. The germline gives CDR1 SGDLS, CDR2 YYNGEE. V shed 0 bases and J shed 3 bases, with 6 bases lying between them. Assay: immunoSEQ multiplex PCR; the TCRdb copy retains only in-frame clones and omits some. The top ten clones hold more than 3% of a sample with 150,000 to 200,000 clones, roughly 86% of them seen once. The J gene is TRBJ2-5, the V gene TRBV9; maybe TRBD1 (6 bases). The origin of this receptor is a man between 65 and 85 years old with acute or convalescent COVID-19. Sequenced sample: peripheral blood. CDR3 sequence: CASSVGTEETQYF. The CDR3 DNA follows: TGTGCCAGCAGCGTAGGGACAGAAGAGACCCAGTACTTC. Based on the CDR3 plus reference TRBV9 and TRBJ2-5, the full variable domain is DSGVTQTPKHLITATGQRVTLRCSPRSGDLSVYWYQQSLDQGLQFLIQYYNGEERAKGNILERFSAQQFPDLHSELNLSSLELGDSALYFCASSVGTEETQYFGPGTRLLVL.